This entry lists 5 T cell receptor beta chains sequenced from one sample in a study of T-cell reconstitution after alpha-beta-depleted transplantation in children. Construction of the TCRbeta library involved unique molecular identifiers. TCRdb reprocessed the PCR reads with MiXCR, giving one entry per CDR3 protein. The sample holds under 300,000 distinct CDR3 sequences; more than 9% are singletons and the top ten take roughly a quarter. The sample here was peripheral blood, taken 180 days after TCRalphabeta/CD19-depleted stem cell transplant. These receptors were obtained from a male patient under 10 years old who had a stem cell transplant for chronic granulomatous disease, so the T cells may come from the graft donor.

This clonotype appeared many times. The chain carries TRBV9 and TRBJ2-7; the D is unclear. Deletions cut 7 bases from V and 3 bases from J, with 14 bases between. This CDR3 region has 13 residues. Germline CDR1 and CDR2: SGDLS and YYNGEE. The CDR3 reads CASSTRLGYEQYF. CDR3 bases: TGTGCCAGCTCTACTCGTTTGGGCTACGAGCAGTACTTC. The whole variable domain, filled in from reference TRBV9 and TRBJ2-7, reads DSGVTQTPKHLITATGQRVTLRCSPRSGDLSVYWYQQSLDQGLQFLIQYYNGEERAKGNILERFSAQQFPDLHSELNLSSLELGDSALYFCASSTRLGYEQYFGPGTRLTVT.

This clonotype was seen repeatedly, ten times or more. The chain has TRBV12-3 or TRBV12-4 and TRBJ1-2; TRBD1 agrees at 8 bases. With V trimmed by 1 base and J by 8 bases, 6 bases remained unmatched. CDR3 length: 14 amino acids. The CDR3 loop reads CASSLGTGIEGYTF. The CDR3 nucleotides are TGTGCCAGCAGTTTAGGGACAGGGATCGAGGGCTACACCTTC.

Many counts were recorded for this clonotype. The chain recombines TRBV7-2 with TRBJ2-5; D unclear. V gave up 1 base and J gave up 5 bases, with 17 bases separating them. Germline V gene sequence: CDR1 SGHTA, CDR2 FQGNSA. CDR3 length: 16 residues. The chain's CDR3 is CASSLGLRPKKETQYF. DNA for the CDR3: TGTGCCAGCAGCTTAGGCCTTCGACCCAAGAAGGAGACCCAGTACTTC.

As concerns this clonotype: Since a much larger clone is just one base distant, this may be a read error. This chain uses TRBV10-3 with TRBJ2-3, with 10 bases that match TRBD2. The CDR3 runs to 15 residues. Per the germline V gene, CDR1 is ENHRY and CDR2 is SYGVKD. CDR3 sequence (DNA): TGTTCCACCTTGGACATAGGGACTAGCGCCGATACGCAGTATTTT. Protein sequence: CSTLDIGTSADTQYF.

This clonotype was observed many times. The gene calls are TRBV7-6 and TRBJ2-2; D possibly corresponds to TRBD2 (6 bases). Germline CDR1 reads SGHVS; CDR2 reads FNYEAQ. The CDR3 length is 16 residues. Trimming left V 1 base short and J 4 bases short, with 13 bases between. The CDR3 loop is CASSLVPTGVTGELFF. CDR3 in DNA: TGTGCCAGCAGCTTAGTCCCCACGGGGGTCACCGGGGAGCTGTTTTTT.